These T cell receptor beta chains were read from a single sample in a study of blood T cell repertoires in COVID-19. Using immunoSEQ multiplex PCR, the repertoire was profiled, and TCRdb retains in-frame clones only, with some absent. This table holds about 74,000 clones, about nine tenths found once. Sequences were obtained from peripheral blood. These receptors were obtained from a woman aged 50 to 60 in a cohort sampled during active COVID-19. Each CDR3 is given without its conserved first and last residue. Fields, in order: J gene, V gene, CDR3 protein.

TRBJ2-7 | TRBV28 | ATIADTYEQY
TRBJ2-6 | TRBV18 | ASSPRTAGGSGANVLT
TRBJ2-1 | TRBV11-3 | ASSFSSTYNEQF
TRBJ1-1 | TRBV5-6 | ASSWGRTEAF
TRBJ1-5 | TRBV25-1 | ASSEWGGNQPQH
TRBJ1-1 | TRBV4-1 | ASSQDLGARYGTPGII
TRBJ2-4 | TRBV28 | ASRTGAIQY
TRBJ2-1 | TRBV28 | ASTLGQIRYNEQF
TRBJ2-3 | TRBV7-2 | ASSFLAGGPDTQY
TRBJ1-2 | TRBV5-1 | ASSLAGSPGITNYGYT
TRBJ1-2 | TRBV28 | ASSLVSRTGGNGYT
TRBJ2-1 | TRBV3-1/TRBV3-2 | ASSRSIEQF
TRBJ2-1 | TRBV2 | ASSGKWEGLGNEQF
TRBJ1-1 | TRBV6-2/TRBV6-3 | ASSWFTASNTEAF
TRBJ2-1 | TRBV28 | ASSYPLSGRRGNEQF
TRBJ2-5 | TRBV28 | ASSGGFRLAGRETQY
TRBJ2-5 | TRBV24-1 | ATSEKGSLGETQY
TRBJ2-7 | TRBV28 | ASNLDRAYEQY
TRBJ1-4 | TRBV3-1/TRBV3-2 | ASSQRQVGEKLF
TRBJ2-1 | TRBV27 | ASSLGGWGNEQF
TRBJ1-5 | TRBV3-1/TRBV3-2 | ASSQGREKQPQH
TRBJ2-7 | TRBV24-1 | ATSDSALDEQY
TRBJ1-1 | TRBV28 | ASGTLNTEAF
TRBJ2-1 | TRBV7-2 | ASSSGLAGGNEQF
TRBJ2-5 | TRBV5-1 | ASSLDGTQETQY
TRBJ1-2 | TRBV6-5 | ASSSPDRGYGYT
TRBJ2-7 | TRBV7-2 | ASSPSIAGRIYEQY
TRBJ1-5 | TRBV24-1 | ATSDGRTGGRRNQPQH
TRBJ1-1 | TRBV21-1 | ASSKKNEKAF
TRBJ2-7 | TRBV27 | ASSLPGVKVDEQY
TRBJ1-4 | TRBV13 | ASSLGRSGEKLF
TRBJ2-1 | TRBV28 | ASSSGTSGRRNEQF
TRBJ2-7 | TRBV7-9 | ASSLGGGGEQY
TRBJ2-5 | TRBV27 | ASRSGAAQETQY
TRBJ1-6 | TRBV30 | AWSNGWNSPLH
TRBJ1-1 | TRBV6-1 | ASSEARVGMNTEAF
TRBJ1-5 | TRBV6-5 | ASSGGWGNQPQH
TRBJ2-7 | TRBV28 | ASSSVGTGGEQY
TRBJ2-7 | TRBV5-4 | ASSLGGRLASSYEQY
TRBJ2-7 | TRBV19 | ASNKGLASDEQY
TRBJ2-1 | TRBV18 | ASSHLPPQRAVHEQF
TRBJ1-4 | TRBV4-1 | ASSQDAGQGNEKLF
TRBJ1-1 | TRBV5-1 | ASSLYLGGRDTEAF
TRBJ2-1 | TRBV7-3 | ASSPGQLYNEQF
TRBJ1-1 | TRBV3-1/TRBV3-2 | ASSQEGSGGNTEAF
TRBJ1-4 | TRBV5-1 | ASSQRQDNEKLF
TRBJ1-5 | TRBV19 | ASSIIGQGPDQPQH
TRBJ2-1 | TRBV3-1/TRBV3-2 | ASNSGLAVAGQF
TRBJ1-2 | TRBV11-3 | ASSFRQGLKGYT
TRBJ1-1 | TRBV25-1 | ASSSPIGGDRAGTEAF
TRBJ2-2 | TRBV28 | ASSSHGYTGELF